This T cell receptor (beta chain) is drawn from a study of T cell responses to AZD1222 COVID-19 vaccine. Overall study findings and caveats: The donors showed a predominance of white British ancestry and of females, with possible underestimation of clonal diversity. Only a handful of individuals given AZD1222 were seropositive at baseline. With dominance at 160-218 and 743-854, vaccine-associated CD4 TCRs spanned spike.

In the case of this clone: Its antigen remains unknown.

V was cut by 7 bases and J by 4 bases, with 13 bases left in between. This CDR3 region has 13 residues. CDR1 and CDR2 from the germline V gene are MNHEY and SVGAGI. Here immunoSEQ multiplex PCR was the method, and the copy in TCRdb shows in-frame clones only, minus some. The top ten hold under 3.5% of the sample, which has about 120,000 clones, 90% to 95% seen once. The V and J genes are TRBV6-5 and TRBJ1-1; D may be TRBD1 (5 bases). The sequencing here drew on peripheral blood, taken on day 0 of AZD1222 vaccination. The TCR sequence derives from an adult in good health. CDR3 bases: TGTGCCAGCACCCCTCTTGGGGGCACTGAAGCTTTCTTT. Translated: CASTPLGGTEAFF.